Detailed here is one T cell receptor beta chain. This sample stems from a study of PD-L1 blockade in urothelial cancer. Across the whole study: The patients first took atezolizumab around 2014, receiving 1,200 mg intravenously every 3 weeks.

Here immunoSEQ multiplex PCR was the method, and the copy in TCRdb shows in-frame clones only, minus some. The data show 86,000 or so clones, 70% to 90% seen once. Sample time point: pretreatment peripheral blood. With V trimmed by 4 bases and J by 0 bases, 9 bases remained unmatched. This CDR3 comprises 16 residues. The germline V gene encodes CDR1 SQVTM and CDR2 ANQGSEA. This chain joins TRBV29-1 and TRBJ1-1, with 9 bases aligning to TRBD1. The source material was PBMCs, sampled around atezolizumab (anti-PD-L1) treatment. This TCR came from a man aged 55 to 70 with urothelial cancer. The CDR3 sequence: CSVVLWGQGMNTEAFF. The CDR3 DNA is TGCAGCGTTGTTCTTTGGGGACAGGGCATGAACACTGAAGCTTTCTTT.